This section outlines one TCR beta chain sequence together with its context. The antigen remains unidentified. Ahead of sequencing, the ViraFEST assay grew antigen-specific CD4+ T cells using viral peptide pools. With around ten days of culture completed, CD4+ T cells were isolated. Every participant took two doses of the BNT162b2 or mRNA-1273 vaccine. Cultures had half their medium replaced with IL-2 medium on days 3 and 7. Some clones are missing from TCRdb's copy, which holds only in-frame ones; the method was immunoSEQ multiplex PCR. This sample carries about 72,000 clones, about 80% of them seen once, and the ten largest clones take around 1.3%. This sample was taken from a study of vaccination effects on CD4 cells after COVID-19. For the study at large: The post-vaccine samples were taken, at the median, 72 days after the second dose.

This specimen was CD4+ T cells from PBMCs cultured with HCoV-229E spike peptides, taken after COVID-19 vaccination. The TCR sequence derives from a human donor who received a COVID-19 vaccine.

The CDR3 protein is CASSEEGNYGYTF. CDR3 DNA: TGTGCCAGCAGTGAAGAGGGCAACTATGGCTACACCTTC. The J gene is TRBJ1-2, the V gene TRBV2; D call uncertain. Trimming removed 1 base from V and 2 bases from J, with 5 bases in between. The CDR3 length is 13 residues. CDR1 SNHLY and CDR2 FYNNEI come from the germline V gene.